A selection of T cell receptor beta chains follows, all from one sample in a study of blood T cell repertoires in COVID-19. Only in-frame clones appear in the TCRdb table, and some are missing; sequencing was by immunoSEQ multiplex PCR. The sample has hundreds of thousands of clones, around 89% seen once. Sequencing input: peripheral blood. The source is a woman between 25 and 40 years old with acute or convalescent COVID-19. Both conserved end residues are part of each CDR3. Fields, in order: D gene, V gene, J gene, clone size, CDR3 length, CDR3 protein, CDR3 DNA. The D gene is left open where the match is weak. Clone size is not always given. Where it is, it says once, few, many or a class for expanded clones.

d_gene: NA; v_gene: TRBV9; j_gene: TRBJ2-5; abundance: NA; len: 15; CDR3aa: CASSVDGSAGGTQYF; CDR3nt: TGTGCCAGCAGCGTAGACGGAAGCGCGGGCGGGACCCAGTACTTC
d_gene: NA; v_gene: TRBV15; j_gene: TRBJ1-1; abundance: NA; len: 16; CDR3aa: CATSRDLGQLNTEAFF; CDR3nt: TGTGCCACCAGCAGAGACTTGGGACAACTGAACACTGAAGCTTTCTTT
d_gene: TRBD1; v_gene: TRBV19; j_gene: TRBJ1-6; abundance: NA; len: 14; CDR3aa: CASSIVTGNSPLHF; CDR3nt: TGTGCCAGTAGTATAGTGACAGGGAATTCACCCCTCCACTTT
d_gene: TRBD1; v_gene: TRBV6-1; j_gene: TRBJ2-1; abundance: NA; len: 13; CDR3aa: CASSERGGDEQFF; CDR3nt: TGTGCCAGCAGTGAGAGAGGGGGCGATGAGCAGTTCTTC
d_gene: NA; v_gene: TRBV24-1; j_gene: TRBJ2-6; abundance: NA; len: 16; CDR3aa: CATSDGAVWGANVLTF; CDR3nt: TGTGCCACCAGTGACGGCGCGGTCTGGGGGGCCAACGTCCTGACTTTC
d_gene: TRBD2; v_gene: TRBV24-1; j_gene: TRBJ2-3; abundance: NA; len: 16; CDR3aa: CATHPGGFRGTDTQYF; CDR3nt: TGTGCCACCCACCCGGGAGGATTCCGGGGCACAGATACGCAGTATTTT
d_gene: TRBD1; v_gene: TRBV14; j_gene: TRBJ1-1; abundance: NA; len: 15; CDR3aa: CASSHPSGGDTEAFF; CDR3nt: TGTGCCAGCAGTCATCCCTCAGGGGGAGACACTGAAGCTTTCTTT
d_gene: NA; v_gene: TRBV6-1; j_gene: TRBJ2-1; abundance: NA; len: 15; CDR3aa: CASSDRPLQGGEQFF; CDR3nt: TGTGCCAGCAGTGACCGCCCGCTGCAGGGTGGGGAGCAGTTCTTC
d_gene: TRBD2; v_gene: TRBV9; j_gene: TRBJ2-5; abundance: NA; len: 16; CDR3aa: CASSPHSGPLQETQYF; CDR3nt: TGTGCCAGCAGCCCCCATAGCGGGCCCCTCCAAGAGACCCAGTACTTC
d_gene: NA; v_gene: TRBV1; j_gene: TRBJ2-1; abundance: NA; len: 16; CDR3aa: CTSSQLRTVSYNEQFF; CDR3nt: TGCACCAGCAGCCAACTCCGGACAGTTTCCTACAATGAGCAGTTCTTC
d_gene: NA; v_gene: TRBV7-6; j_gene: TRBJ2-3; abundance: NA; len: 15; CDR3aa: CASSFRELSTDTQYF; CDR3nt: TGTGCCAGCAGCTTCAGGGAACTGAGCACAGATACGCAGTATTTT
d_gene: TRBD1; v_gene: TRBV2; j_gene: TRBJ1-1; abundance: NA; len: 15; CDR3aa: CASSRQGVGNTEAFF; CDR3nt: TGTGCCAGCAGTCGACAGGGGGTTGGGAACACTGAAGCTTTCTTT
d_gene: TRBD1; v_gene: TRBV4-2; j_gene: TRBJ1-5; abundance: NA; len: 16; CDR3aa: CASSKRRGQGYQPQHF; CDR3nt: TGTGCCAGCAGCAAGAGGCGGGGACAGGGGTATCAGCCCCAGCATTTT
d_gene: NA; v_gene: TRBV28; j_gene: TRBJ2-7; abundance: NA; len: 14; CDR3aa: CASKSAGAAAEQYF; CDR3nt: TGTGCCAGCAAATCGGCAGGGGCGGCTGCCGAGCAGTACTTC
d_gene: NA; v_gene: TRBV4-1; j_gene: TRBJ2-4; abundance: NA; len: 16; CDR3aa: CASSQPLLATKNIQYF; CDR3nt: TGCGCCAGCAGCCAACCCCTCCTAGCAACCAAAAACATTCAGTACTTC
d_gene: TRBD1; v_gene: TRBV7-9; j_gene: TRBJ2-2; abundance: NA; len: 13; CDR3aa: CASAGGNTGELFF; CDR3nt: TGTGCCAGCGCAGGGGGCAACACCGGGGAGCTGTTTTTT
d_gene: TRBD1; v_gene: TRBV2; j_gene: TRBJ2-1; abundance: once; len: 13; CDR3aa: CASRGQGQNEQFF; CDR3nt: TGTGCCAGCAGGGGACAGGGCCAAAATGAGCAGTTCTTC
d_gene: NA; v_gene: TRBV6-1; j_gene: TRBJ1-5; abundance: few; len: 13; CDR3aa: CASSEDYTQPQHF; CDR3nt: TGTGCCAGCAGTGAAGATTACACTCAGCCCCAGCATTTT
d_gene: TRBD1; v_gene: TRBV2; j_gene: TRBJ1-6; abundance: NA; len: 12; CDR3aa: CARGQGNSPLHF; CDR3nt: TGTGCCAGAGGACAGGGAAATTCACCCCTCCACTTT
d_gene: NA; v_gene: TRBV5-4; j_gene: TRBJ2-1; abundance: NA; len: 15; CDR3aa: CASSLGVVTGNEQFF; CDR3nt: TGTGCCAGCAGCTTGGGAGTGGTCACGGGCAATGAGCAGTTCTTC
d_gene: TRBD2; v_gene: TRBV7-2; j_gene: TRBJ2-3; abundance: NA; len: 17; CDR3aa: CASSFSGGPGSTDTQYF; CDR3nt: TGTGCCAGCAGCTTTAGCGGGGGGCCAGGGAGCACAGATACGCAGTATTTT
d_gene: NA; v_gene: TRBV4-1; j_gene: TRBJ2-1; abundance: NA; len: 13; CDR3aa: CASSQVLYNEQFF; CDR3nt: TGCGCCAGCAGCCAAGTACTCTACAATGAGCAGTTCTTC